Included here is one TCR beta chain sequence, with context. This specimen belongs to a study of blood T cell repertoires in COVID-19. TCRdb's copy holds only in-frame clones and misses some; the assay was immunoSEQ multiplex PCR. The data show approximately 280,000 clones, 90% seen once. Those enrolled in Seattle joined during active infection and were followed longitudinally afterward. Sequencing input: peripheral blood. The TCR was taken from a woman under 40 with COVID-19, enrolled during active disease.

The CDR3 nucleotides read TGTGCCAGCAGTTCATTACTAGCAGAGTTCAATGAGCAGTTCTTC. This sequence encodes CASSSLLAEFNEQFF. This chain connects TRBV27 to TRBJ2-1, with D perhaps matching TRBD2 (6 bases). Germline lookup yields CDR1 MNHEY and CDR2 SMNVEV (reference sequence). The germline V and J ends were trimmed by 4 bases and 6 bases, with 16 bases remaining between them. The CDR3 spans 15 residues.